This TCR beta chain is drawn from a study of shared clonotypes between healthy human individuals. Study-wide context: Ranging from 18 to 49 in age, donors were two women and a few men.

The study's findings and limits: Only a few donors were included, so the genetic and exposure-history diversity represented was limited.

Measured with immunoSEQ multiplex PCR; TCRdb has only the in-frame clones, and not every one. The sample yields approximately 1.5 million clones, 95% to 99% seen once. As concerns this clone: The antigen is not known.

Germline V lookup: CDR1 KGHSH, CDR2 LQKENI. CDR3 length: 16 amino acids. Trimming shortened V by 0 bases and J by 2 bases, and 14 bases separated the two germline ends. The rearrangement links TRBV18 to TRBJ2-7; maybe TRBD1 (5 bases). The sequencing sample was made of naive CD4+ T cells sorted from blood. The subset is: CD45RA+ positively selected. The sequence was collected from a man in his thirties or forties in good health. CDR3 DNA: TGTGCCAGCTCACCACCGGGGCGGCAAATGGCCTACGAGCAGTACTTC. Residues: CASSPPGRQMAYEQYF.